This TCR beta chain comes out of a study of shared clonotypes between healthy human individuals. Background on the study: There were three CD4 naive, three CD4 memory, two CD8 naive and one CD8 memory plates per donor. Points from the study as a whole: In contrast to clonotypes shared by all four donors, non-shared clonotypes had lower generation probabilities. On the whole, naive subsets had larger estimated richness than memory subsets had.

All the donors were Caucasian adults who lived in Nashville, Tennessee. TCRdb's table, derived via immunoSEQ multiplex PCR, lists solely in-frame clones and lacks some. The sample contains about 1 million clones, approximately 68% of which appear only once. The CDR3 runs 14 residues. In germline, CDR1 is ENHRY, CDR2 SYGVKD. V gave up 8 bases and J gave up 0 bases, with 13 bases separating them. This clone has only a few counts. Its antigen is not known. The sequenced sample consisted of memory CD4+ T cells sorted from blood. Subset indicated: CD45RA-negative fraction. The TCR sequence derives from a man in his late teens or twenties in good health. This rearrangement joins TRBV10-3 to TRBJ1-1; D may be TRBD1 (6 bases). The CDR3 DNA is TGTGCCATCCGGCCGACAGGCATGAACACTGAAGCTTTCTTT. Translated, it gives CAIRPTGMNTEAFF.